The TCR beta chain described here comes from a study of vaccination and CD4 T cells after COVID-19. Study overall: Convalescent patients gave post-COVID blood a median approximately 100 days post-diagnosis, range 35 to 161. The cells in question were stimulated using overlapping spike peptides derived from SARS-CoV-2, HCoV-NL63, HCoV-OC43 and HCoV-229E. Treatment of control cultures consisted of a CEFX pool, an HIV-1 Nef pool, or no peptide. The study's findings and limits: A median approximately 83% of convalescent patients' SARS-CoV-2-reactive clones emerged only after vaccination.

Researchers used the Oncomine TCR Beta short-read assay to sequence DNA from cultured CD4+ T cells. TCRdb ran MiXCR on the PCR reads and lists one entry per CDR3 protein. Counted here are 15,000 to 20,000 distinct CDR3 sequences, over 45% occurring once; the ten biggest clones make up approximately 4%. Sample treatment: roughly ten-day PBMC culture with coronavirus spike peptide pools or control peptides (ViraFEST assay). In the case of this clonotype: Its target is not known.

V shed 3 bases and J 3 bases; nucleotides not matched to a gene: 7. This CDR3 has 15 residues. Germline lookup yields CDR1 GTSNPN and CDR2 SVGIG (reference sequence). V gene TRBV30 combines with J gene TRBJ1-5; 8 bases are shared with TRBD1. This TCR was recovered from a human donor who had recovered from COVID-19. Material: CD4+ T cells from blood, cultured in vitro. CDR3: CAWSGGQGVNQPQHF. In DNA form, the CDR3 reads TGTGCCTGGAGCGGCGGACAGGGAGTCAATCAGCCCCAGCATTTT.